The entry below describes one T cell receptor (beta chain). V lost 6 bases to trimming and J lost 0 bases, with 11 bases between them. The CDR3 is made up of 13 amino acids. Germline lookup yields CDR1 SQVTM and CDR2 ANQGSEA. The source of the sample is a study of blood T cell repertoires in COVID-19. This table comes from immunoSEQ multiplex PCR, and its TCRdb copy is limited to in-frame clones, with some not included. Of roughly 200,000 clones in the sample, about nine tenths are singletons; the top ten hold 2% to 2.5%. The chain links TRBV29-1 to TRBJ1-1; tentative D call: TRBD1 (6 bases). Source material: PBMCs or T cells enriched from blood (not recorded which). The clonotype comes from a woman aged 30 to 39 who had recovered from COVID-19. CDR3 nucleotide sequence: TGCAGCGTCTCAGGGGTAGTGAACACTGAAGCTTTCTTT. The encoded protein is CSVSGVVNTEAFF.